What follows are 5 T cell receptor beta chains derived from one specimen sequenced in a study of CD8 T cells in ankylosing spondylitis (dated by TCRdb to about 2017). The paper as a whole reports these results and caveats: Blood from ankylosing spondylitis patients appeared to be characterized by a TCR beta motif made up of 8 or 9 highly homologous amino acid variants.

Their target antigens are unknown. The protocol used for the library was 5' RACE. TCRdb records Illumina HiSeq 2500 as the sequencer. TCRdb reanalyzed the raw reads on its own, using fastp at Q25 for trimming and MiXCR for clone calling, and kept in-frame beta chains. Rows merge per CDR3 protein into single entries with the most common DNA and genes. This sample holds over 600,000 distinct CDR3 sequences; under 20% were observed only once. The ten largest account for about a fifth of the sample. The sequenced sample consisted of blood, either unsorted or a sorted T cell fraction (not recorded which). The receptors shown here come from a male donor with ankylosing spondylitis.

There are a few counts of this clonotype. V gene TRBV6-1 combines with J gene TRBJ1-1; 8 bases agree with TRBD1. The germline gives CDR1 MNHNS, CDR2 SASEGT. Germline trimming cut 6 bases from V and 7 bases from J; bases unmatched to any gene: 4. The CDR3 sequence is 12 residues long. The CDR3 nucleotides read TGTGCCAGCAGCCGGACAGGGTTTGAAGCTTTCTTT. Protein sequence: CASSRTGFEAFF.

The chain recombines TRBV10-3 with TRBJ2-7; 7 bases fit TRBD2. The germline V gene encodes CDR1 ENHRY and CDR2 SYGVKD. The CDR3 covers 18 residues. The V segment lost 0 bases and the J segment 0 bases; nucleotides outside the gene matches: 11. CDR3 sequence: CAISESVRGRGPSYEQYF. In nucleotides, the CDR3 is TGTGCCATCAGTGAGTCTGTACGGGGGAGGGGCCCCTCCTACGAGCAGTACTTC.

Many counts were recorded for this clonotype. The chain carries TRBV7-9 and TRBJ2-7; maybe TRBD2 (6 bases). This CDR3 comprises 14 residues. The germline V and J ends were trimmed by 2 bases and 6 bases, with 14 bases remaining between them. In germline, CDR1 is SEHNR, CDR2 FQNEAQ (reference sequence). The CDR3 region has the DNA TGTGCCAGCAGCTTAACCTCCGGGAGCAGCGAGCAGTACTTC. Protein product: CASSLTSGSSEQYF. The variable domain in full, with the rest retrieved from reference TRBV7-9 and TRBJ2-7, is DTGVSQNPRHKITKRGQNVTFRCDPISEHNRLYWYRQTLGQGPEFLTYFQNEAQLEKSRLLSDRFSAERPKGSFSTLEIQRTEQGDSAMYLCASSLTSGSSEQYFGPGTRLTVT.

The gene calls are TRBV5-1 and TRBJ1-1; D not resolved. The ends were cut back, 3 bases at V and 1 base at J, with 10 bases in the middle. The germline V gene encodes CDR1 SGHRS and CDR2 YFSETQ. The CDR3 has 14 residues. The CDR3 reads CASSSDVGNTEAFF. The CDR3 nucleotides read TGCGCCAGCAGCTCCGATGTGGGGAACACTGAAGCTTTCTTT.

In its sample, this clonotype was seen a few times. This chain links TRBV29-1 with TRBJ1-1; D unclear. V lost 6 bases to trimming and J lost 4 bases, with 12 bases between them. Germline CDR1 is SQVTM and CDR2 is ANQGSEA. The CDR3 runs to 12 residues. The CDR3 nucleotides are TGCAGCGTCCGGTCGGGGAGCACTGAAGCTTTCTTT. Translating it yields CSVRSGSTEAFF.